The sequence of this T cell receptor beta chain was determined in a study of regulatory T cells in long-lasting Graves disease. For the study at large: Graves' patients who were just diagnosed had used antithyroid drugs for under 3 months. Overall study findings and caveats: The study found lower TCR diversity in persistent Graves' patients than in newly diagnosed ones.

iRepertoire HTBI primers and Arm-PCR of CDR3 regions built TCR beta libraries. Via MiXCR, TCRdb re-called the multiplex PCR reads, giving one row per CDR3 protein. The data contain about 420,000 distinct CDR3 sequences, roughly 15% of them singletons. Indicated time point: newly diagnosed GD, antithyroid drugs for less than 3 months. Extracted PBMC RNA gave rise to the TCR library. The V gene's germline CDR1 is SQVTM and CDR2 ANQGSEA. Trimming left V 6 bases short and J 4 bases short, with 12 bases between. The CDR3 is made up of 13 amino acids. This clonotype was seen ten or more times. Antigen unknown. This same sample was also taken into another study, of T cells in Graves' hyperthyroidism and ophthalmopathy.

Sequences were derived from peripheral blood mononuclear cells (PBMCs), sampled at new diagnosis, from a patient treated with antithyroid drugs. The genes are TRBV29-1 and TRBJ1-4, with D uncertain. The clonotype comes from a woman aged 18-30 years with Graves disease. The CDR3 reads CSVRSQFNEKLFF. In DNA form, the CDR3 reads TGCAGCGTGCGGTCCCAATTTAATGAAAAACTGTTTTTT.